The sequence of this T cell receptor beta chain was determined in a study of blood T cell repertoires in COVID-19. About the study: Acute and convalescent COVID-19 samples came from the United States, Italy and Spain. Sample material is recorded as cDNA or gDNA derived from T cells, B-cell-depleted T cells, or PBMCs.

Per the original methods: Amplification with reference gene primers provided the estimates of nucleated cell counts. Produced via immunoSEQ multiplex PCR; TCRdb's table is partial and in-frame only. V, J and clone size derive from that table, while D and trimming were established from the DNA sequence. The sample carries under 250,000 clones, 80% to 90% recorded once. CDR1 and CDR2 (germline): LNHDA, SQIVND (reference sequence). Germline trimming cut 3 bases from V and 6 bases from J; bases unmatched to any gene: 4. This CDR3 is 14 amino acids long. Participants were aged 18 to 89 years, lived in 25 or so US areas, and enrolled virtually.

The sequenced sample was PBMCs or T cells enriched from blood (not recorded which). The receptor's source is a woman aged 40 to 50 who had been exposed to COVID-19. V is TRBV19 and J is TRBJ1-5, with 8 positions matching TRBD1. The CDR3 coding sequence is TGTGCCAGTAGTATTAATCAGGGGGCTCAGCCCCAGCATTTT. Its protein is CASSINQGAQPQHF. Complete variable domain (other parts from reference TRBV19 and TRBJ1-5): DGGITQSPKYLFRKEGQNVTLSCEQNLNHDAMYWYRQDPGQGLRLIYYSQIVNDFQKGDIAEGYSVSREKKESFPLTVTSAQKNPTAFYLCASSINQGAQPQHFGDGTRLSIL.